This is a list of T cell receptor beta chains from one sample in a study of CD8 T cells in Susac syndrome. TCRdb called the immunoSEQ multiplex PCR reads again in MiXCR, with one record for every CDR3 protein. The top ten hold approximately 0.2% of the sample, which has 250,000 to 300,000 distinct CDR3 sequences, almost 85% seen once. What was sequenced was CD8+ T cells from PBMCs. The source is a human donor with multiple sclerosis. The CDR3 runs from the conserved cysteine through the conserved F or W. D genes are given only for firm matches. Size is stated for part of the rows, as once, few or many counts, or as a class when the clone is expanded.

CASSLAKNGEAFF TGCGCCAGCAGCTTGGCCAAAAACGGTGAAGCTTTCTTT TRBV5-1 - - TRBJ1-1 13
CSAQKDDTDTQYF TGCAGTGCTCAAAAGGACGACACAGATACGCAGTATTTT TRBV20-1 - - TRBJ2-3 13
CASTDVGTGENIEQYF TGTGCCAGCACCGACGTAGGGACAGGGGAGAACATCGAGCAGTACTTC TRBV27 TRBD1 - TRBJ2-7 16
CASSAETGAPSYEQYF TGTGCCAGCAGCGCCGAGACAGGGGCACCCTCCTACGAGCAGTACTTC TRBV9 TRBD1 few TRBJ2-7 16
CASSPYTSGVPYEQYF TGCGCCAGCAGCCCCTACACTAGCGGGGTACCCTACGAGCAGTACTTC TRBV4-3 TRBD2 - TRBJ2-7 16
CASSIFRAGEDYEQYF TGTGCCAGTAGTATCTTTAGGGCGGGAGAGGATTACGAGCAGTACTTC TRBV19 TRBD2 - TRBJ2-7 16
CASSARDRMSYEQYF TGCGCCAGCAGCGCCAGGGACAGGATGTCCTACGAGCAGTACTTC TRBV5-1 TRBD1 - TRBJ2-7 15
CASSFGGGSSYEQYF TGTGCCAGCAGCTTTGGCGGTGGGTCCTCCTACGAGCAGTACTTC TRBV5-6 - few TRBJ2-7 15
CASSESPGWGVTEAFF TGTGCCAGCAGTGAAAGCCCGGGGTGGGGAGTCACTGAAGCTTTCTTT TRBV6-1 - - TRBJ1-1 16
CASSYLTGLTEAFF TGTGCCAGCAGTTACCTCACAGGGCTAACTGAAGCTTTCTTT TRBV6-5 - once TRBJ1-1 14
CASSSGLTEAFF TGTGCCAGCAGTTCGGGGCTCACTGAAGCTTTCTTT TRBV7-9 - - TRBJ1-1 12
CASKGPAGARTYGYTF TGTGCCAGCAAAGGACCCGCTGGGGCCCGTACCTATGGCTACACCTTC TRBV11-3 - - TRBJ1-2 16
CASSLGAGASTGTQYF TGTGCCAGCAGCTTAGGAGCGGGGGCTAGCACAGGTACGCAGTATTTT TRBV7-8 TRBD2 - TRBJ2-3 16
CASSEQGHNQPQHF TGTGCCAGCAGCGAACAGGGTCATAATCAGCCCCAGCATTTT TRBV9 - - TRBJ1-5 14
CASSSPSSYTF TGTGCCAGCAGCTCCCCGTCGAGCTACACCTTC TRBV5-6 - - TRBJ1-2 11
CTSSSQGSNQPQHF TGTACCAGCAGTTCCCAGGGAAGCAATCAGCCCCAGCATTTT TRBV27 - - TRBJ1-5 14
CASSTTGLTEAFF TGTGCCAGTAGTACAACAGGGCTCACTGAAGCTTTCTTT TRBV19 - - TRBJ1-1 13
CASSLRLAAYNEQFF TGCGCCAGCAGCTTGAGGCTAGCTGCCTACAATGAGCAGTTCTTC TRBV5-1 - few TRBJ2-1 15
CASSPLRTYSPYNEQFF TGTGCCAGCAGCCCACTCCGGACGTATTCCCCCTACAATGAGCAGTTCTTC TRBV7-7 - - TRBJ2-1 17
CASSVGWDGLGEQYF TGTGCCAGCAGTGTCGGCTGGGACGGCCTTGGCGAGCAGTACTTC TRBV2 - - TRBJ2-7 15
CASSLGRGNEQYF TGTGCCAGCAGTTTGGGTCGAGGGAATGAGCAGTACTTC TRBV27 - - TRBJ2-7 13
CASSPKVEATQYF TGTGCCAGCTCACCAAAAGTAGAGGCGACCCAGTACTTC TRBV18 - - TRBJ2-5 13
CASSNDRGGSRSEQYF TGTGCCAGCAGTAACGACAGAGGGGGGTCTAGATCCGAGCAGTACTTC TRBV6-5 - few TRBJ2-7 16
CASSGLAGGPSYEQYF TGTGCCAGCAGCGGGCTAGCGGGAGGGCCCTCCTACGAGCAGTACTTC TRBV7-9 TRBD2 - TRBJ2-7 16
CASSYPLGLAGPLAKNIQYF TGTGCCAGCAGTTACCCCCTGGGACTAGCGGGGCCCTTAGCCAAAAACATTCAGTACTTC TRBV6-2/TRBV6-3 TRBD2 - TRBJ2-4 20
CASSPPTRGQRPSPGANVLTF TGTGCCAGCAGCCCCCCTACAAGGGGACAGCGGCCGTCCCCCGGGGCCAACGTCCTGACTTTC TRBV11-2 TRBD1 - TRBJ2-6 21
CASSQDGRAGHEQYF TGCGCCAGCAGCCAAGATGGCCGCGCTGGCCACGAGCAGTACTTC TRBV4-3 - - TRBJ2-7 15
CASSGAGSYNEQFF TGTGCCAGCAGCGGGGCAGGCTCCTACAATGAGCAGTTCTTC TRBV6-1 - - TRBJ2-1 14
CASSQGQMNTEAFF TGTGCCAGCAGCCAGGGACAGATGAACACTGAAGCTTTCTTT TRBV7-9 TRBD1 - TRBJ1-1 14
CSARSHYEQYF TGCAGTGCTAGGAGCCACTACGAGCAGTACTTC TRBV20-1 - - TRBJ2-7 11
CASSLGGHGPTQETQYF TGTGCCAGCAGCTTAGGGGGGCACGGTCCGACCCAAGAGACCCAGTACTTC TRBV7-4 - - TRBJ2-5 17
CASSYSITSAIYF TGTGCCAGCAGTTACTCGATAACGTCCGCCATATATTTT TRBV6-2/TRBV6-3 - - TRBJ1-3 13
CASSGAPGRESSYEQYF TGTGCCAGCAGTGGAGCCCCCGGGCGGGAGTCATCCTACGAGCAGTACTTC TRBV27 TRBD2 - TRBJ2-7 17
CASSLKTTSTDTQYF TGTGCCAGCAGCTTGAAAACTACTAGCACAGATACGCAGTATTTT TRBV5-6 - - TRBJ2-3 15
CASSLYPGGSYNEQFF TGTGCCAGCAGTTTATACCCAGGGGGCTCCTACAATGAGCAGTTCTTC TRBV27 TRBD1 - TRBJ2-1 16
CASSSGSLYGYTF TGTGCCAGCAGCTCCGGGTCCCTCTATGGCTACACCTTC TRBV27 - few TRBJ1-2 13
CASSYGVSYEQYF TGTGCCAGCAGTTACGGGGTCTCCTACGAGCAGTACTTC TRBV6-2/TRBV6-3 - few TRBJ2-7 13